This TCR beta chain appears in the sequencing data of a study of blood T cell repertoires in COVID-19. Original processing notes: Amplification from reference gene primers served as the basis for estimated nucleated cell counts. Here immunoSEQ multiplex PCR was the method, and the copy in TCRdb shows in-frame clones only, minus some. The V and J calls and clone size were taken over from that table, and D and trimming were inferred from the DNA. The repertoire holds more than 65,000 clones, around nine tenths seen once, with nearly 8.5% in the top ten. The CDR3 is 15 residues long. Per germline, CDR1 SGHTA and CDR2 FQGNSA. With 3 bases clipped from V and 0 bases from J, the junction kept 4 bases outside the gene matches.

What was sequenced was peripheral blood. The receptor's source is a human donor in a cohort sampled during active COVID-19. V is TRBV7-2 and J is TRBJ2-7; TRBD1 matches at 8 bases. The CDR3 DNA reads TGTGCCAGCAGCTTGACCGGACAGGGCTCCTACGAGCAGTACTTC. Its translation is CASSLTGQGSYEQYF.